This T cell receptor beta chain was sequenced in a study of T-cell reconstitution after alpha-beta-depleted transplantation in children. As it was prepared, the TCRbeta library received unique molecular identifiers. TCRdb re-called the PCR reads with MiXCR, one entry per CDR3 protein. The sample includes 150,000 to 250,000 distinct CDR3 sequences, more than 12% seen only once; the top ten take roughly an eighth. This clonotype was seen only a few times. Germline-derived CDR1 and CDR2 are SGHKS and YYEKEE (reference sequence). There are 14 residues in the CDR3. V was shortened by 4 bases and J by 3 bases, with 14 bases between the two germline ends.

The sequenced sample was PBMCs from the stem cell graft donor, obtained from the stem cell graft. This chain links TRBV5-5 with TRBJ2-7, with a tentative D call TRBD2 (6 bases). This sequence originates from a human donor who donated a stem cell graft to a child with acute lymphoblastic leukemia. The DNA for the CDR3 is TGTGCCAGCAGCGCGGGGACTTCAAACTACGAGCAGTACTTC. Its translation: CASSAGTSNYEQYF.